This TCR beta chain is drawn from a study of T cells in Graves' hyperthyroidism and ophthalmopathy. The wider study: Initial diagnosis, before any treatment, was when peripheral blood was collected.

The investigators amplified TCR beta CDR3 regions from RNA transcripts. HTBI primers were the set used in a first-round RT-PCR of the TCR CDR3. In TCRdb, the multiplex PCR reads were re-called with MiXCR into one record per CDR3 protein. The sample has approximately 400,000 distinct CDR3 sequences, approximately 15% seen once. The study, taken as a whole, reports: The majority of expanded thyroid clonotypes above 0.001 also appeared in blood.

PBMCs were sourced from more than 9 ml fresh peripheral blood. Germline V gives CDR1 MNHNS, CDR2 SASEGT. The CDR3 has 14 amino acids. The V end was cut by 7 bases, the J end by 0 bases, with 10 bases between. This clonotype was picked up many times. Its antigen is unknown. What was sequenced was blood. This chain connects TRBV6-1 to TRBJ1-3; D gene uncertain. The sequence derives from a woman in her fifties or sixties with Graves' hyperthyroidism. CDR3 region: CASTSANSGNTIYF. The DNA of the CDR3 is TGTGCCAGCACCTCAGCGAACTCTGGAAACACCATATATTTT.